This is a list of T cell receptor beta chains from one sample in a study of T-cell reconstitution after alpha-beta-depleted transplantation in children. Using its own MiXCR run on the PCR reads, TCRdb lists one record per CDR3 protein. Of approximately 500,000 distinct CDR3 sequences listed, 25% to 30% are singletons. The sample was PBMCs, taken before TCRalphabeta/CD19-depleted stem cell transplant. These receptors came from a boy under three years old with Wiskott-Aldrich syndrome, due to receive a stem cell transplant. The CDR3 runs from the conserved cysteine through the conserved F or W. D genes are given only for firm matches. The listing skips clone size in some rows; elsewhere it reads once, few, many or a size class.

>15|TRBV5-1|few|TRBJ2-3|TRBD2
TGCGCCAGCACGGGACTAGCGGGAGGTGCAGATACGCAGTATTTT
CASTGLAGGADTQYF
>15|TRBV5-5|.|TRBJ2-2|.
TGTGCCAGCAGCCCCTTGTGGACCGGGACCAACGGGCTGTTTTTT
CASSPLWTGTNGLFF
>20|TRBV4-2|few|TRBJ2-6|TRBD1
TGTGCCAGCAGCCTATGGACAGGGGCTATACCTAGCTCTGGGGCCAACGTCCTGACTTTC
CASSLWTGAIPSSGANVLTF
>15|TRBV11-2|.|TRBJ2-7|.
TGTGCCAGCAGCTTGTTCCGGGGAGGTGGGGAGGAGCAGTACTTC
CASSLFRGGGEEQYF
>15|TRBV20-1|.|TRBJ2-7|TRBD2
TGCAGTGCCAGAACCTCTAGCGGGAGTAGTTACGAGCAGTACTTC
CSARTSSGSSYEQYF
>13|TRBV10-3|.|TRBJ2-3|.
TGTGCCATCAGTGAGTCCGGCTCAGATACGCAGTATTTT
CAISESGSDTQYF
>13|TRBV5-1|few|TRBJ1-1|.
TGCGCCAGCAGCTTGGGTGGGTTCACTGAAGCTTTCTTT
CASSLGGFTEAFF
>17|TRBV7-8|.|TRBJ2-3|TRBD2
TGTGCCAGCAGCGCATCTTCTAGCGGAGGAGGGACAGATACGCAGTATTTT
CASSASSSGGGTDTQYF
>17|TRBV5-1|few|TRBJ2-5|TRBD1
TGCGCCAGCAGCCGGAGTTTAGGACAGGGTTTCCAAGAGACCCAGTACTTC
CASSRSLGQGFQETQYF
>15|TRBV28|.|TRBJ2-3|TRBD1
TGTGCCAGCCTAATGACAGGGGACCCCACAGATACGCAGTATTTT
CASLMTGDPTDTQYF
>16|TRBV14|few|TRBJ2-7|.
TGTGCCAGCAGCCAAGATTCCAGACCGAGTTCCTACGAGCAGTACTTC
CASSQDSRPSSYEQYF
>15|TRBV5-1|.|TRBJ2-3|.
TGCGCCAGCAGCTTGGCGACGGCGGGCACAGATACGCAGTATTTT
CASSLATAGTDTQYF
>13|TRBV7-9|.|TRBJ2-7|.
TGTGCCAGCAGCTCTTTGGCTACCTACGAGCAGTACTTC
CASSSLATYEQYF
>15|TRBV5-1|.|TRBJ2-1|.
TGCGCCAGCAGCTTGGCTCAGACGGGCGGGGAGACCCAGTTCTTC
CASSLAQTGGETQFF
>14|TRBV24-1|few|TRBJ2-3|.
TGTGCCACCAGTGATCGGCACAGGGCGGATACGCAGTATTTT
CATSDRHRADTQYF
>13|TRBV20-1|few|TRBJ1-5|.
TGCAGTGCTAGAATGGACCTCAATCAGCCCCAGCATTTT
CSARMDLNQPQHF
>14|TRBV12-3/TRBV12-4|few|TRBJ2-1|.
TGTGCCAGCAGTTTAAGGTTGGGGCGGAATGAGCAGTTCTTC
CASSLRLGRNEQFF
>13|TRBV20-1|.|TRBJ2-7|.
TGCAGTGCTAGAGGGGGCAGCTCCTACGAGCAGTACTTC
CSARGGSSYEQYF
>15|TRBV11-2|few|TRBJ2-7|TRBD1
TGTGCCAGCAGCTCCCCGGACAGGGGAACCTACGAGCAGTACTTC
CASSSPDRGTYEQYF
>17|TRBV5-6|few|TRBJ2-1|TRBD2
TGTGCCAGCAGCTTGGCTATGGGGACTAGCGGGTACAATGAGCAGTTCTTC
CASSLAMGTSGYNEQFF
>15|TRBV5-1|.|TRBJ2-1|TRBD2
TGCGCCAGCTGCCTGAGACTAGCGTCCTACAATGAGCAGTTCTTC
CASCLRLASYNEQFF
>18|TRBV3-1|few|TRBJ2-1|TRBD2
TGTGCCAGCAGTCGAGGAAGAAACCTAGCGGGAGGGGGCAATGAGCAGTTCTTC
CASSRGRNLAGGGNEQFF
>20|TRBV11-2|once|TRBJ2-3|.
TGTGCCAGCAGCTTACGAGGACCATTTCATTTTTTCACTAGCACAGATACGCAGTATTTT
CASSLRGPFHFFTSTDTQYF
>14|TRBV6-1|.|TRBJ2-1|.
TGTGCCAGCAGCCAGTGGGGGAGGTACAATGAGCAGTTCTTC
CASSQWGRYNEQFF
>15|TRBV5-1|few|TRBJ2-3|.
TGCGCCAGCAGCCCCCTGACACTTAGCACAGATACGCAGTATTTT
CASSPLTLSTDTQYF
>16|TRBV5-5|.|TRBJ1-3|.
TGTGCCAGCAGCTTGAACCCAGTCCCCTCTGGAAACACCATATATTTT
CASSLNPVPSGNTIYF
>14|TRBV12-3/TRBV12-4|.|TRBJ1-1|.
TGTGCCAGCAGTTTCGAACAGGGAGTCACTGAAGCTTTCTTT
CASSFEQGVTEAFF
>16|TRBV4-1|.|TRBJ1-1|.
TGCGCCAGCAGCCAAGAAGAATCGGGGGCCTGGAATGAAGCTTTCTTT
CASSQEESGAWNEAFF
>14|TRBV11-2|.|TRBJ2-5|TRBD1
TGTGCCAGCAGCCTGGGACAGGGGGTTGAGACCCAGTACTTC
CASSLGQGVETQYF
>15|TRBV5-1|few|TRBJ2-7|.
TGCGCCAGCAGCTTCCAGGGGTCAACCCCCCACGAGCAGTACTTC
CASSFQGSTPHEQYF
>16|TRBV20-1|.|TRBJ2-7|TRBD2
TGCAGTGCTACGGATAGGACTAGCGGGATCATGAGAGAGCAGTACTTC
CSATDRTSGIMREQYF
>15|TRBV19|.|TRBJ2-1|TRBD1
TGTGCCAGTCGCCGACAGGGCAAGGGTTACAATGAGCAGTTCTTC
CASRRQGKGYNEQFF
>14|TRBV12-3/TRBV12-4|few|TRBJ2-5|TRBD1
TGTGCCAGCAGAGACAACAGGGGGCGGGAGACCCAGTACTTC
CASRDNRGRETQYF
>15|TRBV6-2/TRBV6-3|.|TRBJ2-2|TRBD2
TGTGCCAGCAGCGCTACTAGCGGGAGCCGCGGGGAGCTGTTTTTT
CASSATSGSRGELFF
>16|TRBV5-6|few|TRBJ2-5|TRBD1
TGTGCCAGCAGCTTGGCAGGGACAGAGATTCAAGAGACCCAGTACTTC
CASSLAGTEIQETQYF
>14|TRBV20-1|.|TRBJ2-4|.
TGCAGTGCTACATCCTTAATAGCCAAAAACATTCAGTACTTC
CSATSLIAKNIQYF
>12|TRBV5-1|few|TRBJ2-1|.
TGCGCCAGCAGGACCGAATACAATGAGCAGTTCTTC
CASRTEYNEQFF
>11|TRBV5-1|.|TRBJ2-1|.
TGCGCCAGCGTATCCGGGACAGAGCAGTTCTTC
CASVSGTEQFF
>16|TRBV2|few|TRBJ2-1|TRBD1
TGTGCCAGCAGCGCAAAGGGACAGGCAGCTTACAATGAGCAGTTCTTC
CASSAKGQAAYNEQFF
>16|TRBV20-1|once|TRBJ2-7|.
TGCAGTGCTAGAGCTATTGGGGGGCCCGGGAACTACGAGCAGTACTTC
CSARAIGGPGNYEQYF
>13|TRBV20-1|few|TRBJ2-5|TRBD1
TGCAGTGCTGTAGACAGGGGGCAAGAGACCCAGTACTTC
CSAVDRGQETQYF
>13|TRBV30|.|TRBJ2-1|.
TGTGCCTGGAGACAGGGCCCTTGGAATGAGCAGTTCTTC
CAWRQGPWNEQFF
>16|TRBV10-3|few|TRBJ2-5|TRBD1
TGTGCTATCAGTTCCACAGGGGGCGGGTACCAAGTGACCCAGTACTTC
CAISSTGGGYQVTQYF
>12|TRBV20-1|few|TRBJ2-5|.
TGCAGTGCTAGGGGGGAGCAAGAGACCCAGTACTTC
CSARGEQETQYF
>13|TRBV12-3/TRBV12-4|.|TRBJ1-1|.
TGTGCCAGCAGTTTTTTTCAGAACACTGAAGCTTTCTTT
CASSFFQNTEAFF
>13|TRBV19|.|TRBJ2-1|TRBD1
TGTGCCAGTAGGACAGGGGGTCGTACTGAGCAGTTCTTC
CASRTGGRTEQFF
>16|TRBV5-1|.|TRBJ1-4|.
TGCGCCAGCAGCTTGGGTGCAGGAGGGGCAAGAACGAAACTGTTTTTT
CASSLGAGGARTKLFF
>15|TRBV4-2|.|TRBJ1-2|.
TGTGCCAGCAGCCAATTAGCAGCGGCCGATTATGGCTACACCTTC
CASSQLAAADYGYTF
>15|TRBV4-1|few|TRBJ2-5|.
TGCGCCAGCAGCCATTCATGGGCCCCCGAGGCGACCCAGTACTTC
CASSHSWAPEATQYF
>15|TRBV30|.|TRBJ2-5|TRBD2
TGTGCCTGGAGTGTAGAAGGGGCGGGAGCAGAGACCCAGTACTTC
CAWSVEGAGAETQYF
>13|TRBV29-1|.|TRBJ2-1|TRBD2
TGCAGCGTTGCGGGACTAGCACGGAATGAGCAGTTCTTC
CSVAGLARNEQFF
>14|TRBV7-3|few|TRBJ2-7|TRBD2
TGTGCCAGCAGCCCGGGACTAGGTGGCTACGAGCAGTACTTC
CASSPGLGGYEQYF
>19|TRBV18|.|TRBJ2-1|TRBD2
TGTGCCAGCTCACCACCGAGGATCACCGGGACTACCCGATACAATGAGCAGTTCTTC
CASSPPRITGTTRYNEQFF
>12|TRBV12-3/TRBV12-4|.|TRBJ2-7|.
TGTGCCAGCACGGCTAGCAGGGTCGAGCAGTACTTC
CASTASRVEQYF
>14|TRBV5-1|few|TRBJ2-3|.
TGCGCCAGCAGCGAAAACACAGGGACAGATACGCAGTATTTT
CASSENTGTDTQYF
>14|TRBV4-2|once|TRBJ2-7|TRBD1
TGTGCCAGCAGCCAAACCACAGGGGGGTACGAGCAGTACTTC
CASSQTTGGYEQYF
>17|TRBV5-6|few|TRBJ1-6|.
TGTGCCAGCAGCTTGGGGGGTATGAGCTCCTATAATTCACCCCTCCACTTT
CASSLGGMSSYNSPLHF
>21|TRBV11-1|few|TRBJ2-2|TRBD2
TGTGCCAGCAGCGGCTACGAAGGACTAGCGGGCTACCCACGGAACACCGGGGAGCTGTTTTTT
CASSGYEGLAGYPRNTGELFF
>17|TRBV3-1|once|TRBJ2-4|.
TGTGCCAGCAGCCAAAACCCAGTTGATGGGGCCAAAAACATTCAGTACTTC
CASSQNPVDGAKNIQYF